This paragraph reports one T cell receptor beta chain. No antigen is known for it. Repertoires were generated with immunoSEQ multiplex PCR, while TCRdb's copy carries only in-frame clones and drops some. The sample lists some 60,000 clones; approximately 92% were seen once. This sample is drawn from a study of T cell responses to AZD1222 COVID-19 vaccine. Germline values: CDR1 WNHNN, CDR2 SYGVQD (reference sequence). With 0 bases removed from V and 9 bases from J, the gap between germline ends came to 9 bases. The CDR3 contains 14 residues. The study, taken as a whole, reports: Repertoire samples came only from after the peak T cell response. Donors were chiefly white British, with a greater number of females, and clonal diversity was perhaps underestimated. Only 5 or 6 AZD1222 recipients were seropositive at baseline.

Specimen: peripheral blood, collected 28 days after the second AZD1222 dose. V is TRBV10-1 and J is TRBJ1-6, with D hard to call. This receptor was taken from an adult who received the AZD1222 COVID-19 vaccine. CDR3: CASSESGPGSPLHF. For the CDR3, the DNA is TGCGCCAGCAGTGAGTCGGGCCCAGGTTCACCCCTCCACTTT.